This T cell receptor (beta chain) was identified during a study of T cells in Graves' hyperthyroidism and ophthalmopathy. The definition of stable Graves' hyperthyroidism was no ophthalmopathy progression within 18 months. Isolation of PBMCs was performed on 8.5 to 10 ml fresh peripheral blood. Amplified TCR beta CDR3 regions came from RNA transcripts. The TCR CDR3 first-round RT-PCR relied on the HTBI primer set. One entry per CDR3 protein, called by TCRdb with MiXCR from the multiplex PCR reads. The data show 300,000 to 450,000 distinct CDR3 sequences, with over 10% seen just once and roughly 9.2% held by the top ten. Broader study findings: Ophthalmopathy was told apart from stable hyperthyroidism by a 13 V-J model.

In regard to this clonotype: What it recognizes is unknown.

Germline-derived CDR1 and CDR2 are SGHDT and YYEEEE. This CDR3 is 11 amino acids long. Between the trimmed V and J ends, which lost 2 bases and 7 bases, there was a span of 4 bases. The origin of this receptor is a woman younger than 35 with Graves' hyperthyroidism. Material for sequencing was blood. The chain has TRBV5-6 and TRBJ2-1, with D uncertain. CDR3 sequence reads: CASSFVNEQFF. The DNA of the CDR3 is TGTGCCAGCAGCTTTGTGAATGAGCAGTTCTTC.